Sequencing of this T cell receptor (beta chain) was carried out in a study of shared clonotypes between healthy human individuals. Study-level findings and limits: Roughly 5% of naive CD4 clonotypes were common to several donors.

The data were produced by immunoSEQ multiplex PCR, yet TCRdb's version contains in-frame clones alone and is incomplete. The sample lists around 2.3 million clones, around 95% occurring once. Note on this clone: Antigen unknown.

The ends were cut back, 3 bases at V and 5 bases at J, with 7 bases in the middle. Germline V gives CDR1 SGHVS, CDR2 FQNEAQ. There are 13 residues in the CDR3. The receptor comes from a man younger than 30 in good health. Sequenced material: naive CD4+ T cells sorted from blood. Described subset: CD45RA+ positively selected. This chain uses TRBV7-8 with TRBJ1-4; possible D gene TRBD1, 5 bases. As DNA, the CDR3 is TGTGCCAGCAGCTTTGGACAAAATGAAAAACTGTTTTTT. Protein: CASSFGQNEKLFF.